One sample yielded the 20 T cell receptor beta chains listed below, sequenced in a study of siplizumab effects on memory and regulatory T cells. Sequencing used immunoSEQ multiplex PCR; TCRdb keeps in-frame clones, though not all of them. The table includes 50,000 to 70,000 clones, 95% to 98% detected once. The source material was naive CD8+ T cells sorted from blood. The source is a human donor in good health.

This chain connects TRBV6-4 to TRBJ1-1; D is uncertain. CDR3 size: 13 residues. The germline gives CDR1 MRHNA, CDR2 SNTAGT. Trimming removed 0 bases at V and 1 base at J, with 3 bases between. In DNA form, the CDR3 reads TGTGCCAGCAGTGACTCTGGGAACACTGAAGCTTTCTTT. Its translation: CASSDSGNTEAFF.

The chain has TRBV15 and TRBJ2-7; the D is unclear. The CDR3 has 14 amino acids. The germline V gene encodes CDR1 LNHNV and CDR2 YYDKDF (reference sequence). With 1 base removed from V and 5 bases from J, the gap between germline ends came to 12 bases. The CDR3 here is CATSRGWQDHEQYF. CDR3 DNA sequence: TGTGCCACCAGCAGAGGGTGGCAGGACCACGAGCAGTACTTC.

This clone has just one count. The CDR3 here is CASSLPSNSGSTDTQYF. DNA for the CDR3: TGTGCCAGCAGTTTACCCTCAAATTCGGGTAGCACAGATACGCAGTATTTT. J is TRBJ2-3 and V is TRBV28; D is uncertain. Germline V gives CDR1 MDHEN, CDR2 SYDVKM. With 2 bases removed from V and 0 bases from J, the gap between germline ends came to 15 bases. The CDR3 has 17 amino acids.

The rearrangement uses TRBV27 and TRBJ2-7; TRBD2 is a possible D gene (6 bases). The germline CDR1 and CDR2 sequences are MNHEY and SMNVEV (reference sequence). Deletions cut 1 base from V and 0 bases from J, with 10 bases between. CDR3 size: 15 residues. The CDR3 spells CASSLLGGSSYEQYF. The DNA of the CDR3 is TGTGCCAGCAGTTTATTGGGGGGAAGCTCCTACGAGCAGTACTTC.

The chain has TRBV19 and TRBJ2-1; D gene ambiguous. Germline V gene lookup returns CDR1 LNHDA and CDR2 SQIVND (reference sequence). CDR3 size: 14 residues. Trimming took off 5 bases at V and 4 bases at J, with 12 bases between the two ends. The CDR3 DNA follows: TGTGCCAGTAGTCCTACATCCGTTTACAATGAGCAGTTCTTC. It yields the protein CASSPTSVYNEQFF. The full variable domain, its missing parts supplied by reference TRBV19 and TRBJ2-1, is DGGITQSPKYLFRKEGQNVTLSCEQNLNHDAMYWYRQDPGQGLRLIYYSQIVNDFQKGDIAEGYSVSREKKESFPLTVTSAQKNPTAFYLCASSPTSVYNEQFFGPGTRLTVL.

This clone was observed a single time. Here the CDR3 reads CASSGETGTSGYEQYF. In DNA form, the CDR3 reads TGTGCCAGCAGCGGGGAAACCGGGACTAGCGGCTACGAGCAGTACTTC. The J gene is TRBJ2-7, the V gene TRBV7-9; 11 nucleotides match TRBD2. The CDR3 length is 16 residues. J lost 3 bases, V lost 5 bases, and 9 bases had no gene match. CDR1 is SEHNR and CDR2 is FQNEAQ in the germline V gene (reference sequence).

The chain couples TRBV28 to TRBJ2-1; 7 bases fit TRBD1. The CDR3 is 15 residues long. Germline trimming cut 3 bases from V and 4 bases from J; bases unmatched to any gene: 6. Germline V gene sequence: CDR1 MDHEN, CDR2 SYDVKM. CDR3 sequence (DNA): TGTGCCAGCAGTTTGTTAGGACAGGCTTACAATGAGCAGTTCTTC. Amino acid sequence: CASSLLGQAYNEQFF.

As DNA, the CDR3 is TGTGCCAGCAGCCTAGGCGGCCCCGGATACTCTGGAAACACCATATATTTT. Its protein product is CASSLGGPGYSGNTIYF. The gene calls are TRBV7-6 and TRBJ1-3; D call uncertain. Trimming took off 5 bases at V and 0 bases at J, with 17 bases between the two ends. This CDR3 is 17 amino acids long. Germline V lookup: CDR1 SGHVS, CDR2 FNYEAQ.

This chain joins TRBV19 and TRBJ2-1; 14 nucleotides line up with TRBD2. Germline V gene data show CDR1 as LNHDA and CDR2 as SQIVND (reference sequence). The CDR3 has 16 residues. V lost 4 bases to trimming and J lost 7 bases; unmatched junction nucleotides: 6. DNA of the CDR3: TGTGCCAGTAGTACGACTAGCGGGGGGGCCTTGAATGAGCAGTTCTTC. Translated, it gives CASSTTSGGALNEQFF. The variable domain in full, with the rest retrieved from reference TRBV19 and TRBJ2-1, is DGGITQSPKYLFRKEGQNVTLSCEQNLNHDAMYWYRQDPGQGLRLIYYSQIVNDFQKGDIAEGYSVSREKKESFPLTVTSAQKNPTAFYLCASSTTSGGALNEQFFGPGTRLTVL.

The J gene is TRBJ1-2, the V gene TRBV5-5; no clear D gene. Germline loops: CDR1 SGHKS, CDR2 YYEKEE (reference sequence). The ends were cut back, 7 bases at V and 0 bases at J, with 13 bases in the middle. The CDR3 is made up of 14 amino acids. In DNA, the CDR3 is TGTGCCAGCCATCTGGCGGAAACTAACTATGGCTACACCTTC. It encodes CASHLAETNYGYTF.

Remarks on this clone: The same CDR3 is also encoded by other DNA sequences in this sample. In DNA, the CDR3 is TGTGCCAGTAGTATAGGAGACAGGGGAAACACTGAAGCTTTCTTT. As protein: CASSIGDRGNTEAFF. The rearrangement joins TRBV19 to TRBJ1-1, with 8 bases fitting TRBD1. After removal of 1 base from V and 2 bases from J, the junction contained 3 bases not matched to a gene. Germline V gene data show CDR1 as LNHDA and CDR2 as SQIVND (reference sequence). CDR3 length equals 15 residues.

V usage is TRBV20-1 and J usage is TRBJ2-1; no firm D call. Trimming cost V 4 bases and J 4 bases, with 5 bases left between them. The CDR3 runs to 11 residues. Germline loops: CDR1 DFQATT, CDR2 SNEGSKA (reference sequence). The CDR3 bases are TGCAGTGCTATTTGGTACAATGAGCAGTTCTTC. Translated: CSAIWYNEQFF.

V usage is TRBV27 and J usage is TRBJ2-7, with TRBD1 matching 8 bases. Germline trimming cut 4 bases from V and 5 bases from J; bases unmatched to any gene: 7. Per germline, CDR1 MNHEY and CDR2 SMNVEV (reference sequence). This CDR3 is built from 14 residues. The CDR3 nucleotides read TGTGCCAGCAGTTATCAGGGGGCGCGGGACGAGCAGTACTTC. Protein product: CASSYQGARDEQYF.

The chain couples TRBV25-1 to TRBJ2-3, with TRBD1 matching over 8 bases. Germline V lookup: CDR1 MGHDK, CDR2 SYGVNS. This CDR3 has 15 amino acids. The trim removed 6 bases at V and 4 bases at J, leaving 9 bases unmatched. The CDR3 DNA follows: TGTGCCAGCAGCCCAGGACAGGGTTTGCCAGATACGCAGTATTTT. As protein: CASSPGQGLPDTQYF.

This chain links TRBV7-9 with TRBJ2-7; D perhaps matches TRBD1 (7 bases). This CDR3 has 15 amino acids. Germline V gene data show CDR1 as SEHNR and CDR2 as FQNEAQ (reference sequence). V was shortened by 2 bases and J by 1 base, with 12 bases between the two germline ends. CDR3 loop: CASSLSGGPSYEQYF. The CDR3 bases are TGTGCCAGCAGCTTATCAGGGGGGCCTTCCTACGAGCAGTACTTC.

V usage is TRBV7-8 and J usage is TRBJ2-1; TRBD2 matches at 8 bases. The junction had 12 bases not matched to a gene; V was cut back by 5 bases and J by 9 bases. This CDR3 has 15 residues. Germline V gives CDR1 SGHVS, CDR2 FQNEAQ. The CDR3 nucleotides read TGTGCCAGCAGCGAATCGGGACTAGTGGTTGGTGAGCAGTTCTTC. This codes for CASSESGLVVGEQFF.

Notes on this clone: Germline is not matched at one junction end, which may reflect a read error. The genes are TRBV5-6 and TRBJ1-4; a possible D gene is TRBD1 (5 bases). The CDR3 sequence is 15 residues long. The germline CDR1 and CDR2 sequences are SGHDT and YYEEEE. CDR3 protein: CASSLGVRGSRKTVF. The CDR3 bases are TGTGCCAGCAGCTTGGGTGTGAGGGGATCGCGAAAAACTGTTTTT.

The chain has TRBV5-6 and TRBJ2-7, with 11 bases that match TRBD1. CDR1 is SGHDT and CDR2 is YYEEEE in the germline V gene. Losses at the gene ends were 1 base for V and 2 bases for J; bases not matched to a gene: 11. CDR3 length equals 18 residues. The CDR3: CASSLTRSDRGQAYEQYF. Written as DNA, the CDR3 is TGTGCCAGCAGCTTGACCCGATCGGACAGGGGGCAAGCCTACGAGCAGTACTTC.

V usage is TRBV19 and J usage is TRBJ2-1; D call uncertain. Germline V gene data show CDR1 as LNHDA and CDR2 as SQIVND (reference sequence). The CDR3 sequence is 13 residues long. Deletions cut 2 bases from V and 5 bases from J, with 7 bases between. This CDR3 is CASSISSHNEQFF. CDR3 DNA: TGTGCCAGTAGTATAAGTTCCCACAATGAGCAGTTCTTC. The whole variable domain, filled in from reference TRBV19 and TRBJ2-1, reads DGGITQSPKYLFRKEGQNVTLSCEQNLNHDAMYWYRQDPGQGLRLIYYSQIVNDFQKGDIAEGYSVSREKKESFPLTVTSAQKNPTAFYLCASSISSHNEQFFGPGTRLTVL.

This chain connects TRBV7-9 to TRBJ2-3; D may correspond to TRBD1 or TRBD2 (5 bases each). This CDR3 region has 15 residues. V was trimmed by 3 bases and J by 1 base, leaving 11 bases between them. Germline loops: CDR1 SEHNR, CDR2 FQNEAQ (reference sequence). The CDR3 DNA sequence: TGTGCCAGCAGCTTCCGGGACGGAGGCACAGATACGCAGTATTTT. Its protein is CASSFRDGGTDTQYF. The full variable domain, rest sourced from reference TRBV7-9 and TRBJ2-3, is DTGVSQNPRHKITKRGQNVTFRCDPISEHNRLYWYRQTLGQGPEFLTYFQNEAQLEKSRLLSDRFSAERPKGSFSTLEIQRTEQGDSAMYLCASSFRDGGTDTQYFGPGTRLTVL.